This T cell receptor beta chain was obtained from a study of blood T cell repertoires in COVID-19. Study as a whole: PBMCs, B-cell-depleted T cells, or T cells were the source of the cDNA or gDNA that made up the material.

Trimming took off 5 bases at V and 10 bases at J, with 15 bases between the two ends. Per the germline V gene, CDR1 is SGHAT and CDR2 is FQNNGV. The CDR3 is 13 amino acids. The table came from immunoSEQ multiplex PCR; TCRdb's copy has only in-frame clones and leaves some out. The table records approximately 300,000 clones, about nine tenths of them present only once. The genes are TRBV11-2 and TRBJ2-1; D perhaps matches TRBD2 (6 bases). The receptor's source is a woman aged 25 to 39 with COVID-19, enrolled during active disease. The sequencing input was peripheral blood. DNA of the CDR3: TGTGCCAGCAGCGAGAGTACTAGCTGGGAGCAGTTCTTC. Translated, it gives CASSESTSWEQFF.